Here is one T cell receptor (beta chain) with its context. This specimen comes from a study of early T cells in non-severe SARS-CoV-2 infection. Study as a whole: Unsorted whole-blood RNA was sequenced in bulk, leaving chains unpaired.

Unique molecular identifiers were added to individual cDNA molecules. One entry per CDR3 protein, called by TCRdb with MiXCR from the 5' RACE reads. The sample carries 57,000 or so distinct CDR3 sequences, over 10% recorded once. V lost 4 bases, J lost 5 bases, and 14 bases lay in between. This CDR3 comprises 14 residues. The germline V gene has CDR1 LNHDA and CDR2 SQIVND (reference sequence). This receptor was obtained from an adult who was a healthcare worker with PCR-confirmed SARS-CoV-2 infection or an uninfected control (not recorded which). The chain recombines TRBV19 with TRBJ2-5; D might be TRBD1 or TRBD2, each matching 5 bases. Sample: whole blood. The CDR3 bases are TGTGCCAGTAGTACCCTCCCGGGACCCGAGACCCAGTACTTC. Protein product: CASSTLPGPETQYF.